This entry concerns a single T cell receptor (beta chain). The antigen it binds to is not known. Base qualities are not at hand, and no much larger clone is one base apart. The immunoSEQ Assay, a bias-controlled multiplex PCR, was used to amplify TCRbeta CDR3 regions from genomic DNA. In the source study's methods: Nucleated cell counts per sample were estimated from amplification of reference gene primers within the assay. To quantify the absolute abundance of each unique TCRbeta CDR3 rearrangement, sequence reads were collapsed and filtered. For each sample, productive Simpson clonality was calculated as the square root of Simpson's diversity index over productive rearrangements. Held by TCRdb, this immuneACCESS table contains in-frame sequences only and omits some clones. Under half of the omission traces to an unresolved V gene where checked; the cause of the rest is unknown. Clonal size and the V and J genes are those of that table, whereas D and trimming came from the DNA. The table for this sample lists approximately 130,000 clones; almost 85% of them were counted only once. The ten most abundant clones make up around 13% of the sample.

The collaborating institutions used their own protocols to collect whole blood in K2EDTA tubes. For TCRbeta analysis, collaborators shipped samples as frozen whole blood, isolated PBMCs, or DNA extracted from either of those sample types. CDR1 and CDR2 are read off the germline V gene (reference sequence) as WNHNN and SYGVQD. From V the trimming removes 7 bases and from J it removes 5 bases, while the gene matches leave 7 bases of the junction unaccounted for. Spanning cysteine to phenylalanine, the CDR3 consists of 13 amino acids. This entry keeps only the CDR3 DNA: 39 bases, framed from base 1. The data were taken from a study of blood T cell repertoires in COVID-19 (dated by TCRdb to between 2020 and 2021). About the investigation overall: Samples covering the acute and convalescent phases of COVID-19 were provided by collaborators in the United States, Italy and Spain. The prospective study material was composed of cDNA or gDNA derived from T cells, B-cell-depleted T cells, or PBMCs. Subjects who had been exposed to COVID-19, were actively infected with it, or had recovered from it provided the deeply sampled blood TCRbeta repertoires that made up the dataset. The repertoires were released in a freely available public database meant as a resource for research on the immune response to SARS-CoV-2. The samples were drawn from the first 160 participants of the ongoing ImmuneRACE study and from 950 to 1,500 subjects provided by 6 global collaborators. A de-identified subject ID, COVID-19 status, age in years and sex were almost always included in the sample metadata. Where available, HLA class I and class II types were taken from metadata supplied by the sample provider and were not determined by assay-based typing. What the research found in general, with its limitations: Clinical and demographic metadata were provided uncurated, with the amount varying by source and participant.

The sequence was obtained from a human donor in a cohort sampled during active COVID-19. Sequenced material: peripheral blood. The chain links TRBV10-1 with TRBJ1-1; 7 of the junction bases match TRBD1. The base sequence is TGCGCCAGCAACGACAGGGATGGTACTGAAGCTTTCTTT. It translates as CASNDRDGTEAFF.